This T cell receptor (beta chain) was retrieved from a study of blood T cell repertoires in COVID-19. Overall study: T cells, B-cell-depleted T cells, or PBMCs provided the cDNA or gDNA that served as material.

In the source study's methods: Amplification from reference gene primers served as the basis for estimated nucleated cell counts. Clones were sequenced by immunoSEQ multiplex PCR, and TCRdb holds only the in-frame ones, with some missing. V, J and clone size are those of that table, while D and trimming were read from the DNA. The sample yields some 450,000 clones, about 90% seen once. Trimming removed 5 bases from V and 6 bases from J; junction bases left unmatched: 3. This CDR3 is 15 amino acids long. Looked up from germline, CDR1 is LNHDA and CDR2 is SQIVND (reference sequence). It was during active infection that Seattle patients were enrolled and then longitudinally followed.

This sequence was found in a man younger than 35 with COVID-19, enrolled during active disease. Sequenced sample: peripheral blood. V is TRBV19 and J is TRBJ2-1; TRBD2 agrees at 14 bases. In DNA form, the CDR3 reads TGTGCCAGTAGTGGGACTAGCGGGAGTGGCAATGAGCAGTTCTTC. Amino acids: CASSGTSGSGNEQFF.